This T cell receptor (beta chain) stems from a study of blood T cell repertoires in COVID-19. Study-level information: Italy, Spain and the United States were the sources of the convalescent and acute COVID-19 samples. PBMCs, B-cell-depleted T cells, or T cells provided the cDNA or gDNA that made up the material.

Per the study methods: Amplification from reference gene primers served as the basis for estimated nucleated cell counts. Only in-frame clones appear in the TCRdb table, and some are missing; sequencing was by immunoSEQ multiplex PCR. That table is the source of V, J and clone size, and D and trimming were worked out from the DNA. The sample includes approximately 140,000 clones, around four fifths seen only once; the top ten take 2.5% to 3%. From germline, CDR1 is SNHLY and CDR2 FYNNEI. The CDR3 is 15 residues long. Trimming stripped 4 bases from V and 3 bases from J, with 12 bases between. The chain recombines TRBV2 with TRBJ1-4; perhaps TRBD1 as D (6 bases). The sequence was collected from a woman in her thirties or forties with active or convalescent COVID-19. Sequenced: peripheral blood. In nucleotides, the CDR3 is TGTGCCAGCAGTGTGAGGGGGAGTTCTAATGAAAAACTGTTTTTT. This gives the protein CASSVRGSSNEKLFF.